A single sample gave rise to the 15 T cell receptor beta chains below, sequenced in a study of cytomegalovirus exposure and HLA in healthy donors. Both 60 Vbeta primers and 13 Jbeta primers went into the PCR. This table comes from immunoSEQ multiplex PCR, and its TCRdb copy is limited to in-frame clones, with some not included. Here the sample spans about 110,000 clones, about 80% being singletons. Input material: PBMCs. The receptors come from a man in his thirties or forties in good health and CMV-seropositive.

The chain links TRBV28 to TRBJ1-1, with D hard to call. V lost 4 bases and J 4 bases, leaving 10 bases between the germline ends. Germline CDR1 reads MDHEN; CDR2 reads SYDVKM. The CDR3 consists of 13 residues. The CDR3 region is CASSSQASTEAFF. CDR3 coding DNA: TGTGCCAGCAGTTCCCAGGCCTCCACTGAAGCTTTCTTT.

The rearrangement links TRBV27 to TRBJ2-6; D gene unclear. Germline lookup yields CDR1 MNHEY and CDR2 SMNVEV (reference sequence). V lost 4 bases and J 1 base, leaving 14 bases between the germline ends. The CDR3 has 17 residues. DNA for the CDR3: TGTGCCAGCAGTTCCCCACCACTGAGTTCTGGGGCCAACGTCCTGACTTTC. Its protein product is CASSSPPLSSGANVLTF.

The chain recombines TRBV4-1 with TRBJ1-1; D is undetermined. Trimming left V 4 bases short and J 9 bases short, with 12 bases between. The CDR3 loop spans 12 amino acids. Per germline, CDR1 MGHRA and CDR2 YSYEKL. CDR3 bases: TGCGCCAGCAGCCGGCCCGGGAGTAAAGCTTTCTTT. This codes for CASSRPGSKAFF.

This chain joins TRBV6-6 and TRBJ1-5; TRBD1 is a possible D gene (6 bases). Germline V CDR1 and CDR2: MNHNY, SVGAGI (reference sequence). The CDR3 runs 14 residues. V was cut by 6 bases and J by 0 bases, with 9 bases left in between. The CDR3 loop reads CASSRTASNQPQHF. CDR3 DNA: TGTGCCAGCAGCCGGACAGCTAGCAATCAGCCCCAGCATTTT.

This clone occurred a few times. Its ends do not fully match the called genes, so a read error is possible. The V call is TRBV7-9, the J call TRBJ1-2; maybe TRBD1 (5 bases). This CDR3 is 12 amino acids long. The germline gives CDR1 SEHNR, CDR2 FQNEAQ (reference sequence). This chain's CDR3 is CASSLVQGFFIF. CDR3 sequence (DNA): TGTGCCAGCAGCTTAGTGCAGGGTTTCTTCATCTTC.

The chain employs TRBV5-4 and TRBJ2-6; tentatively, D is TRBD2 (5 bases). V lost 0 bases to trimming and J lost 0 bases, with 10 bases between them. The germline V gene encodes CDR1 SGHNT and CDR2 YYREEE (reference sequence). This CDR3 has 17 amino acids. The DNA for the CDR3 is TGTGCCAGCAGCTTGGGAGGGTTGGGCTCTGGGGCCAACGTCCTGACTTTC. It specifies CASSLGGLGSGANVLTF.

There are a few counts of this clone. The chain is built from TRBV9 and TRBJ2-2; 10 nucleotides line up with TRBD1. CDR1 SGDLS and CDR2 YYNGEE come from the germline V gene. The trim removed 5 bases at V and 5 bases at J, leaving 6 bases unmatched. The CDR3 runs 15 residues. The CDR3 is CASRLTGGNTGELFF. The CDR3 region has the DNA TGTGCCAGCAGACTGACAGGGGGCAATACCGGGGAGCTGTTTTTT.

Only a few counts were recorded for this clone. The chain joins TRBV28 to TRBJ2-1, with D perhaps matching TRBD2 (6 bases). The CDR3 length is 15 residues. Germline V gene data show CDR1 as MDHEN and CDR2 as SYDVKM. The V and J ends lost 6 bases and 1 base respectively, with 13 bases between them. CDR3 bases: TGTGCCAGCAGGGTCGGGGGACTTTCCTACAATGAGCAGTTCTTC. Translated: CASRVGGLSYNEQFF.

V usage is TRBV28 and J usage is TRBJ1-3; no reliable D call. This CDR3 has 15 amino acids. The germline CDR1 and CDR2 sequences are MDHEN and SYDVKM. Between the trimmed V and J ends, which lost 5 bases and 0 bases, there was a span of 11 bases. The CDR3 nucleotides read TGTGCCAGCAGTCCCGGCGGGTTCTCTGGAAACACCATATATTTT. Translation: CASSPGGFSGNTIYF.

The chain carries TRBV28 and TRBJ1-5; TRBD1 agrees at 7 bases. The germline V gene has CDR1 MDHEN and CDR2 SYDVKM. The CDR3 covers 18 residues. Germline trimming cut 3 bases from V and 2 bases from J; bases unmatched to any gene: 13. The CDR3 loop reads CASSFYRGGSSGNQPQHF. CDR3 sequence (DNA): TGTGCCAGCAGTTTCTACAGGGGTGGGTCTTCGGGCAATCAGCCCCAGCATTTT.

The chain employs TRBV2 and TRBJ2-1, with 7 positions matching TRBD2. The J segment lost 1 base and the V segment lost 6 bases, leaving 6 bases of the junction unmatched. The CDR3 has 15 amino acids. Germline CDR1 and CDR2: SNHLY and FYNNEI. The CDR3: CASRGSRGSYNEQFF. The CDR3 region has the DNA TGTGCCAGCAGGGGTTCGCGGGGGTCCTACAATGAGCAGTTCTTC.

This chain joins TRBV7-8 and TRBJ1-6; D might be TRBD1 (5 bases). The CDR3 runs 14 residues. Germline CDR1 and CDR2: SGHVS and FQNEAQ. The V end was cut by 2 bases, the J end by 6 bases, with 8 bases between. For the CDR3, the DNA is TGTGCCAGCAGCTTAATCAGGGTTAATTCACCCCTCCACTTT. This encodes CASSLIRVNSPLHF.

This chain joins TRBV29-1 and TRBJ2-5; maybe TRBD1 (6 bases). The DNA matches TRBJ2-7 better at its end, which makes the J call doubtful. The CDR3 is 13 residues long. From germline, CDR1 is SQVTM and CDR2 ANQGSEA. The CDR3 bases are TGCAGCGTTGGTGCGCAGGGGAACTACGAGCAGTACTTC. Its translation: CSVGAQGNYEQYF.

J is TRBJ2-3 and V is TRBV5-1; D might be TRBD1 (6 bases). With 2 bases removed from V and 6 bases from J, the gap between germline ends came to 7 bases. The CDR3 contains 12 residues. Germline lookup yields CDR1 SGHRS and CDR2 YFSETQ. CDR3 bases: TGCGCCAGCAGCTTAACAGGGGATACGCAGTATTTT. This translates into CASSLTGDTQYF.

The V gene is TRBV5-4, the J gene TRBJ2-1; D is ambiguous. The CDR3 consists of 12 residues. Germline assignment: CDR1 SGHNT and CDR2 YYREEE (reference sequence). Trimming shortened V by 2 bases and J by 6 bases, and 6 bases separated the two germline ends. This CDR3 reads CASSLSLNEQFF. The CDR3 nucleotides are TGTGCCAGCAGCTTATCCCTCAATGAGCAGTTCTTC.